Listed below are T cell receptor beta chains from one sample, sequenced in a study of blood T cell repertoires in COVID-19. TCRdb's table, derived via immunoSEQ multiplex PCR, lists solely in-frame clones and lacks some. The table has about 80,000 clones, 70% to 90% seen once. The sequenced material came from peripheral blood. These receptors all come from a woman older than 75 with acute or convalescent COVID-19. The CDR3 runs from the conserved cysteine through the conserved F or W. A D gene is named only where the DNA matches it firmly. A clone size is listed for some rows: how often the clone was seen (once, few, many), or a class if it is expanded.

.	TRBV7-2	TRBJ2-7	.	CASSLDPMAGSYPPYEQYF	TGTGCCAGCAGCTTAGACCCTATGGCGGGCTCCTATCCGCCCTACGAGCAGTACTTC
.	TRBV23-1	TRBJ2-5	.	CASSRQGMNETQYF	TGCGCCAGCAGTCGGCAGGGGATGAACGAGACCCAGTACTTC
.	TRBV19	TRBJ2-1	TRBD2	CASARTSGRALGGEQFF	TGTGCCAGTGCTCGGACTAGCGGGAGGGCTCTAGGAGGTGAGCAGTTCTTC
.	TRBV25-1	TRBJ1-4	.	CASSELGKGGGEKLFF	TGTGCCAGCAGTGAATTGGGGAAGGGAGGTGGTGAAAAACTGTTTTTT
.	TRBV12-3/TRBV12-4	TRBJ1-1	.	CASREEDTEAFF	TGTGCCAGCAGGGAAGAGGACACTGAAGCTTTCTTT
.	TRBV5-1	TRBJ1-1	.	CATLPMDGGEAFF	TGCGCCACCCTACCCATGGATGGCGGTGAAGCTTTCTTT
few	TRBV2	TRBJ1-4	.	CASSSSTGREKLFF	TGTGCCAGCAGTTCAAGCACAGGGCGGGAAAAACTGTTTTTT
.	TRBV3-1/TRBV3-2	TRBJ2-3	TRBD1	CASSQTRDRVDTQYF	TGTGCCAGCAGTCAGACGAGGGACAGGGTGGATACGCAGTATTTT
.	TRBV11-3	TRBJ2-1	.	CASSLEGAYNEQFF	TGTGCCAGCAGCTTAGAGGGCGCGTACAATGAGCAGTTCTTC
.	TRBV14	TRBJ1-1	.	CASSQAETVPNTEAFF	TGTGCCAGCAGCCAAGCTGAGACAGTTCCGAACACTGAAGCTTTCTTT
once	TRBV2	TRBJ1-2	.	CASKQEYGYTF	TGTGCCAGCAAACAGGAATATGGCTACACCTTC
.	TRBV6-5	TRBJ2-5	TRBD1	CASSPGQGRRETQYF	TGTGCCAGCAGTCCCGGACAGGGGAGGAGGGAGACCCAGTACTTC
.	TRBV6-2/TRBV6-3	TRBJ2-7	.	CASSYTGPYEQYF	TGTGCCAGCAGTTATACAGGTCCCTACGAGCAGTACTTC
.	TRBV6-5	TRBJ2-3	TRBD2	CASTESRGGTDTQYF	TGTGCCAGCACCGAAAGTCGGGGGGGCACAGATACGCAGTATTTT
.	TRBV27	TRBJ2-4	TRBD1	CASSYSTGSKNIQYF	TGTGCCAGCAGTTATTCGACAGGGTCCAAAAACATTCAGTACTTC
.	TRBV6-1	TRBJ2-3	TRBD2	CASSELAGPRTDTQYF	TGTGCCAGCAGTGAACTAGCGGGACCCCGCACAGATACGCAGTATTTT
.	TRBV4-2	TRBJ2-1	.	CASSQEGGLSNEQFF	TGTGCCAGCAGCCAAGAGGGGGGACTTAGCAATGAGCAGTTCTTC
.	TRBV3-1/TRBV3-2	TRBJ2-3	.	CASSQLGLNTQYF	TGTGCCAGCAGCCAACTCGGACTGAATACGCAGTATTTT
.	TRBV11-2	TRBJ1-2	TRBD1	CASSKTGGAVRDGYTF	TGTGCCAGCAGCAAGACAGGGGGCGCCGTCAGGGATGGCTACACCTTC
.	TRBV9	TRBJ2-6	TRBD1	CASSPGTGVGANVLTF	TGTGCCAGCAGCCCCGGGACAGGGGTTGGGGCCAACGTCCTGACTTTC
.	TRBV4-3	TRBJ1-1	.	CASSHLDTKLKLFF	TGCGCCAGCAGCCACCTGGACACTAAGTTGAAGCTTTTCTTT
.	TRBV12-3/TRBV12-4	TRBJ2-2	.	CASSPNTGELFF	TGTGCCAGCAGTCCTAACACCGGGGAGCTGTTTTTT
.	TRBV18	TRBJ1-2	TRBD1	CASSPLTGQKGYTF	TGTGCCAGCTCACCACTGACGGGACAGAAGGGCTACACCTTC
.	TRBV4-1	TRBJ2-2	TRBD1	CASSQPPGQGNTGELFF	TGCGCCAGCAGCCAACCTCCGGGACAGGGGAACACCGGGGAGCTGTTTTTT
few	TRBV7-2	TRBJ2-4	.	CASRSNSGVGAKNIQYF	TGTGCCAGCCGCTCGAATTCGGGGGTCGGTGCCAAAAACATTCAGTACTTC
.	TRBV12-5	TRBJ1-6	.	CASGLGQSASPLHF	TGTGCTAGTGGTTTGGGACAGTCGGCTTCACCCCTCCACTTT
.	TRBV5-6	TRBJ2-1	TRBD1	CASSLLDRVPYNEQFF	TGTGCCAGCAGCCTCCTGGACAGGGTTCCCTACAATGAGCAGTTCTTC
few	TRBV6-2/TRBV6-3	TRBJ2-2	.	CASSQRDFRGGTGELFF	TGTGCCAGCAGCCAAAGGGACTTTAGGGGGGGCACCGGGGAGCTGTTTTTT
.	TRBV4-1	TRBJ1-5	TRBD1	CASSQVPGTGEGRPQHF	TGCGCCAGCAGCCAAGTTCCCGGGACAGGGGAAGGTCGGCCCCAGCATTTT
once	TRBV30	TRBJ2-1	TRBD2	CAWTGASGTYNEQFF	TGTGCCTGGACGGGGGCTAGCGGGACCTACAATGAGCAGTTCTTC
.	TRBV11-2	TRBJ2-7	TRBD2	CASSFLAGGSEQYF	TGTGCCAGCAGCTTTCTAGCGGGAGGGAGCGAGCAGTACTTC
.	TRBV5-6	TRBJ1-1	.	CASSLSRRLNTEAFF	TGTGCCAGCAGCTTGTCCAGGAGGTTGAACACTGAAGCTTTCTTT
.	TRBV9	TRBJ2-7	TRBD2	CASSVGLAGAHEQYF	TGTGCCAGCAGCGTGGGACTAGCCGGAGCGCACGAGCAGTACTTC
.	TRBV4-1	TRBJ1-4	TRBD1	CASSQEGARGDEKLFF	TGCGCCAGCAGCCAAGAGGGGGCCAGGGGGGATGAAAAACTGTTTTTT
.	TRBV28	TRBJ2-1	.	CASREGGRDEQFF	TGTGCCAGCAGGGAAGGGGGTAGGGATGAGCAGTTCTTC
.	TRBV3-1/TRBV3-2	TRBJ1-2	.	CASRNSHYGYTF	TGTGCCAGCAGGAACAGTCACTATGGCTACACCTTC
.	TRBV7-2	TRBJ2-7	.	CASTLGLLSSYEQYF	TGTGCCAGCACCTTAGGATTACTAAGCTCCTACGAGCAGTACTTC
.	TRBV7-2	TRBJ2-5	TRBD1	CASSSPNRGETQYF	TGTGCCAGCAGCTCCCCAAACAGGGGGGAGACCCAGTACTTC
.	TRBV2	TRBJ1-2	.	CASSEAPGVEGYTF	TGTGCCAGCAGTGAAGCGCCAGGGGTAGAAGGCTACACCTTC
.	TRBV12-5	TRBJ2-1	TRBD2	CASGLVRSGGGGDEQFF	TGTGCTAGTGGTTTGGTACGAAGCGGGGGGGGCGGGGATGAGCAGTTCTTC
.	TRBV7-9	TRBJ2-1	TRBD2	CASSPPGGGRYNEQFF	TGTGCCAGCAGCCCCCCGGGCGGGGGGCGGTACAATGAGCAGTTCTTC
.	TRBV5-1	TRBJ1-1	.	CASSLSGFQGTEAFF	TGCGCCAGCAGCTTGAGTGGCTTTCAGGGTACTGAAGCTTTCTTT
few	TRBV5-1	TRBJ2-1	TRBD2	CASSWASGGGHNEQFF	TGCGCCAGCAGCTGGGCTAGCGGCGGTGGCCACAATGAGCAGTTCTTC
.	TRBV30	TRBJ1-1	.	CAWSTDSMNTEAFF	TGTGCCTGGAGTACCGACAGTATGAACACTGAAGCTTTCTTT
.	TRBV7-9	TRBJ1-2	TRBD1	CASSFRDRDYGYTF	TGTGCCAGCAGCTTTAGGGACAGGGACTATGGCTACACCTTC